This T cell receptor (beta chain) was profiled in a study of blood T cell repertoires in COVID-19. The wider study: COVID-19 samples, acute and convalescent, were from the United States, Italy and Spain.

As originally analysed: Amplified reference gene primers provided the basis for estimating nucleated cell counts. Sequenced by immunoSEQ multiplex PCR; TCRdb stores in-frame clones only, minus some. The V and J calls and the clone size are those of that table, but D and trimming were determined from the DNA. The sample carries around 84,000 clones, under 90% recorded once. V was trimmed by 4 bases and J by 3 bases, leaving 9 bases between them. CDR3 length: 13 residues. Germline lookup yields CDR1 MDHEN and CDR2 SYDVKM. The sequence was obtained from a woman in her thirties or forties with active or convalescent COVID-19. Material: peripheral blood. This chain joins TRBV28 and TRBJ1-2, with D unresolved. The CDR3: CASSSAADYGYTF. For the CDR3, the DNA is TGTGCCAGCAGTTCCGCGGCAGACTATGGCTACACCTTC.